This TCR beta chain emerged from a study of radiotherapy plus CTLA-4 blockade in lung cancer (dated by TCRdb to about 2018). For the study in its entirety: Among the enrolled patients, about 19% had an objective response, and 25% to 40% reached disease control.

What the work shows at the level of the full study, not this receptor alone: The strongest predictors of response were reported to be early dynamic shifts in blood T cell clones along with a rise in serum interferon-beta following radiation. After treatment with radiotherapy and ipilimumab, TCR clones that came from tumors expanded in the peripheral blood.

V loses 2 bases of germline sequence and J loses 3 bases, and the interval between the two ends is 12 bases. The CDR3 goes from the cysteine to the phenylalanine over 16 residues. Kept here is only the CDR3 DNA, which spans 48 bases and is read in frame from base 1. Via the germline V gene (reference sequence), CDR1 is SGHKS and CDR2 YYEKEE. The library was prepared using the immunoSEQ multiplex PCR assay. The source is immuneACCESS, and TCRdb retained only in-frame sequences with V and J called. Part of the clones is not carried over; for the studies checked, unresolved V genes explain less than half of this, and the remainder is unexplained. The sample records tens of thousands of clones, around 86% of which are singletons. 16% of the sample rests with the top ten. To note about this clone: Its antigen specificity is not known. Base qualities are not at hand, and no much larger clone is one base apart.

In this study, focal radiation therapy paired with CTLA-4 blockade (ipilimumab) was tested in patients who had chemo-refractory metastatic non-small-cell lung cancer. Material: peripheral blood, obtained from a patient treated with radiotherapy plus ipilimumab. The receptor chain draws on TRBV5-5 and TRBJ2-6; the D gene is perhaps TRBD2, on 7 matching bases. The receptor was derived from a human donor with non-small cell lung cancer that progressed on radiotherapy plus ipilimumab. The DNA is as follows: TGTGCCAGCAGCTTCCGGGGGGCTGGTGGGGCCAACGTCCTGACTTTC. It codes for CASSFRGAGGANVLTF.